This TCR beta chain comes out of a study of neurological immune-mediated disorders. Findings and limits, study-wide: The absence of any CDR3 amino acid sequence shared by expanded clones across subjects suggests that repertoires were private in all groups. Patients with HTLV-1-associated myelopathy had the highest level of TCR clonal expansion, whereas patients with multiple sclerosis had the lowest level, falling beneath the level found in healthy controls.

This clonotype was recorded many times. Antigen specificity is unknown. Synthesis of cDNA used 5'RACE (with 10-nucleotide random UMIs). Each CDR3 protein gets one entry after TCRdb re-called the 5' RACE reads with MiXCR. The sample has approximately 39,000 distinct CDR3 sequences, almost 7.5% seen once. The receptor was isolated from a man in his fifties in good health. The sample taken for sequencing was CD4+ T cells from blood.

The CDR3 is CASSQTGGFTYEQYF. DNA of the CDR3: TGCGCCAGCAGCCAAACAGGGGGGTTCACCTACGAGCAGTACTTC. The rearrangement joins TRBV4-1 to TRBJ2-7; 8 bases fit TRBD1. V was pared by 2 bases and J by 2 bases, with 5 bases of the junction left unmatched. This CDR3 has 15 residues. Germline V gene data show CDR1 as MGHRA and CDR2 as YSYEKL.